The source of this T cell receptor beta chain is a study of cytotoxic CD8 clonotypes in ibrutinib-treated CLL. For the study at large: Approximately ten relapsed/refractory, some 15 treatment-naive; 17 IGHV unmutated.

Sequencing was performed with immunoSEQ multiplex PCR; in TCRdb, only in-frame clones are kept and a portion is missing. The sample has 65,000 to 85,000 clones, around 78% seen once. The CDR3 contains 15 residues. Per germline, CDR1 KGHSH and CDR2 LQKENI. The V gene lost 2 bases and the J gene lost 0 bases, with 7 bases spanning the gap. This clone appeared once. The TCR was taken from a human donor with chronic lymphocytic leukemia. Sequences were derived from PBMCs, sampled after 24 months of ibrutinib treatment. The chain links TRBV18 to TRBJ2-2; D is unclear. This chain's CDR3 is CASSPLRTNTGELFF. The CDR3 DNA is TGTGCCAGCTCACCATTACGTACGAACACCGGGGAGCTGTTTTTT.